Shown below are 16 T cell receptor beta chains from a single sample sequenced in a study of blood T cell repertoires in COVID-19. Profiled with immunoSEQ multiplex PCR; TCRdb holds only in-frame clones, not every one. The sample includes tens of thousands of clones, roughly 72% seen only once; the top ten take 6% to 7%. Sequenced input: peripheral blood. These receptors came from a woman in her forties or fifties with active or convalescent COVID-19.

The chain couples TRBV19 to TRBJ1-6, with TRBD1 identical over 8 bases. The germline gives CDR1 LNHDA, CDR2 SQIVND (reference sequence). This CDR3 region has 17 residues. Trimming removed 5 bases from V and 6 bases from J; junction bases left unmatched: 12. The CDR3 DNA reads as TGTGCCAGTAGTCCGCCTCAGGGGGCGCGGTCTAATTCACCCCTCCACTTT. It codes for CASSPPQGARSNSPLHF.

This rearrangement joins TRBV5-6 to TRBJ2-7; possibly TRBD1 for D (6 bases). This CDR3 region has 15 residues. Germline V gene sequence: CDR1 SGHDT, CDR2 YYEEEE. With 2 bases removed from V and 2 bases from J, the gap between germline ends came to 14 bases. CDR3 in amino acids: CASSLSGGIPYEQYF. CDR3 DNA: TGTGCCAGCAGCTTATCTGGGGGCATACCCTACGAGCAGTACTTC.

The chain combines TRBV2 with TRBJ1-1; no definite D call. The CDR3 spans 15 residues. With 0 bases removed from V and 0 bases from J, the gap between germline ends came to 8 bases. Germline CDR1 and CDR2: SNHLY and FYNNEI. CDR3 amino acids: CASSEATNLNTEAFF. DNA for the CDR3: TGTGCCAGCAGTGAAGCAACTAATTTGAACACTGAAGCTTTCTTT. The full variable domain, completed using reference TRBV2 and TRBJ1-1, is EPEVTQTPSHQVTQMGQEVILRCVPISNHLYFYWYRQILGQKVEFLVSFYNNEISEKSEIFDDQFSVERPDGSNFTLKIRSTKLEDSAMYFCASSEATNLNTEAFFGQGTRLTVV.

The chain carries TRBV4-1 and TRBJ2-3, with D unresolved. The CDR3 consists of 12 residues. Germline lookup yields CDR1 MGHRA and CDR2 YSYEKL. V lost 4 bases and J lost 4, with 6 bases in between. CDR3: CASSRLADTQYF. In DNA form, the CDR3 reads TGCGCCAGCAGCCGGCTGGCAGATACGCAGTATTTT.

The genes are TRBV3-1 (or the pseudogene TRBV3-2) and TRBJ2-2; 7 bases map to TRBD2. Unmatched junction bases numbered 8, after V lost 0 bases and J lost 4 bases. Germline CDR1 and CDR2: LGHDT and YNNKEL (reference sequence). This CDR3 is 17 amino acids long. CDR3 sequence (DNA): TGTGCCAGCAGCCAAGAAGGGAGGGAGGGTTTCACCGGGGAGCTGTTTTTT. This translates into CASSQEGREGFTGELFF.

This clone has a handful of counts. Here the CDR3 reads CSVRRDRGPYEQYF. As DNA, the CDR3 is TGCAGCGTGAGGCGGGACAGGGGACCTTACGAGCAGTACTTC. This sequence joins TRBV29-1 and TRBJ2-7, with 10 bases fitting TRBD1. The CDR3 runs to 14 residues. Trimming took 6 bases from V and 4 from J; bases not matched to a gene: 9. Germline values: CDR1 SQVTM, CDR2 ANQGSEA.

The V gene is TRBV7-3, the J gene TRBJ2-3; 9 bases map to TRBD2. Germline lookup yields CDR1 SGHTA and CDR2 FQGTGA. Trimming removed 0 bases from V and 5 bases from J; junction bases left unmatched: 6. The CDR3 is 16 amino acids. The CDR3: CASSLTPAGGRDTQYF. The CDR3 region has the DNA TGTGCCAGCAGCTTAACGCCGGCGGGAGGGAGAGATACGCAGTATTTT. Combining the CDR3 with reference TRBV7-3 and TRBJ2-3 gives the whole variable domain GAGVSQTPSNKVTEKGKYVELRCDPISGHTALYWYRQSLGQGPEFLIYFQGTGAADDSGLPNDRFFAVRPEGSVSTLKIQRTERGDSAVYLCASSLTPAGGRDTQYFGPGTRLTVL.

The genes are TRBV9 and TRBJ2-3, with 13 bases that match TRBD2. The CDR3 is made up of 18 amino acids. Germline V CDR1 and CDR2: SGDLS, YYNGEE. V trimming: 6 bases; J trimming: 6 bases; junction bases outside the gene matches: 16. CDR3 in DNA: TGTGCCAGCAAAATTCCCCCCGGACTAGCGGGAGTTTGTGATACGCAGTATTTT. Amino acids: CASKIPPGLAGVCDTQYF.

This sequence joins TRBV2 and TRBJ1-1; the match to TRBD1 covers 9 bases. The trim removed 5 bases at V and 6 bases at J, leaving 7 bases unmatched. Per the germline V gene, CDR1 is SNHLY and CDR2 is FYNNEI. There are 14 residues in the CDR3. The CDR3 sequence is CASSPSRQGAEAFF. The CDR3 bases are TGTGCCAGCAGTCCCTCCAGACAGGGGGCTGAAGCTTTCTTT.

The chain recombines TRBV15 with TRBJ2-7, with 9 bases matching TRBD2. V trimming: 1 base; J trimming: 3 bases; junction bases outside the gene matches: 7. The CDR3 is 16 amino acids. Germline V gives CDR1 LNHNV, CDR2 YYDKDF (reference sequence). As DNA, the CDR3 is TGTGCCACCAGCAGAGGCGGGGGACTAGCCGACTACGAGCAGTACTTC. This codes for CATSRGGGLADYEQYF.

This rearrangement joins TRBV2 to TRBJ1-2; tentative D call: TRBD1 (6 bases). V dropped 7 bases and J dropped 8 bases, with 11 bases sitting between them. The CDR3 consists of 11 residues. Germline V gene sequence: CDR1 SNHLY, CDR2 FYNNEI. The CDR3 sequence is CASNRENGYTF. The DNA for the CDR3 is TGTGCCAGCAACAGGGAGAACGGCTACACCTTC. The entire variable domain, with the rest obtained from reference TRBV2 and TRBJ1-2, is as follows: EPEVTQTPSHQVTQMGQEVILRCVPISNHLYFYWYRQILGQKVEFLVSFYNNEISEKSEIFDDQFSVERPDGSNFTLKIRSTKLEDSAMYFCASNRENGYTFGSGTRLTVV.

Remarks on this clone: The same CDR3 can be traced to other DNA sequences in this sample. The genes are TRBV7-8 and TRBJ2-7; no firm D call. Germline V gene data show CDR1 as SGHVS and CDR2 as FQNEAQ. V gave up 1 base and J gave up 4 bases, with 11 bases separating them. The CDR3 loop spans 14 amino acids. This chain's CDR3 is CASSLGLQVYEQYF. CDR3 DNA sequence: TGTGCCAGCAGCTTAGGATTGCAGGTTTACGAGCAGTACTTC.

The chain employs TRBV27 and TRBJ2-2; unclear D gene. The germline V and J ends were trimmed by 1 base and 8 bases, with 17 bases remaining between them. This CDR3 contains 16 residues. Per germline, CDR1 MNHEY and CDR2 SMNVEV (reference sequence). CDR3 DNA: TGTGCCAGCAGTTTATTAATTGGAGCAAGTAGAGGGGAGCTGTTTTTT. This encodes CASSLLIGASRGELFF.

The rearrangement uses TRBV24-1 and TRBJ1-2, with 7 bases fitting TRBD1. From germline, CDR1 is KGHDR and CDR2 SFDVKD. With 4 bases clipped from V and 4 bases from J, the junction kept 8 bases outside the gene matches. This CDR3 is 15 amino acids long. This CDR3 reads CATSDPGQTAYGYTF. The CDR3 DNA reads TGTGCCACCAGTGACCCGGGACAGACTGCCTATGGCTACACCTTC.

This clone was seen a handful of times. The V call is TRBV6-1, the J call TRBJ2-7; 11 bases line up with TRBD2. Germline V gene sequence: CDR1 MNHNS, CDR2 SASEGT. The CDR3 extends over 17 amino acids. With V trimmed by 3 bases and J by 0 bases, 7 bases remained unmatched. CDR3 in amino acids: CASSDLAGGPLSYEQYF. The CDR3 nucleotides are TGTGCCAGCAGTGATCTAGCGGGAGGTCCCCTCTCCTACGAGCAGTACTTC.

The chain links TRBV5-1 to TRBJ2-5; 7 bases match TRBD1. The CDR3 length is 15 residues. Germline CDR1 is SGHRS and CDR2 is YFSETQ. Germline trimming cut 0 bases from V and 3 bases from J; bases unmatched to any gene: 5. CDR3 DNA: TGCGCCAGCAGCTTGGCCCAGGGGGTGAAAGAGACCCAGTACTTC. Encoded protein: CASSLAQGVKETQYF.